The present T cell receptor beta chain was sequenced within a study of T cells in Graves' hyperthyroidism and ophthalmopathy. V shed 1 base and J shed 2 bases, with 8 bases lying between them. Per germline, CDR1 KGHDR and CDR2 SFDVKD. There are 15 residues in the CDR3. Lactation, pregnancy, other autoimmune disease or uncontrolled infection excluded patients. Amplification of TCR beta CDR3 regions used RNA as the template. When the TCR CDR3 underwent first-round RT-PCR, the HTBI primer set was used. MiXCR, run by TCRdb on the multiplex PCR reads, gives a single entry per CDR3 protein. The sample lists some 400,000 distinct CDR3 sequences, about 15% occurring once.

The specimen was blood. The clonotype comes from a woman aged 60-75 years with Graves' hyperthyroidism. This chain connects TRBV24-1 to TRBJ2-1; TRBD1 might be the D (5 bases). The CDR3 protein is CATSDFRGPYNEQFF. The CDR3 DNA follows: TGTGCCACCAGTGATTTTAGGGGTCCCTACAATGAGCAGTTCTTC.